Below, one T cell receptor (beta chain) is given with its context. The antigen is not known. Between the trimmed V and J ends, which lost 5 bases and 5 bases, there was a span of 12 bases. CDR1 and CDR2 from the germline V gene are MNHEY and SMNVEV (reference sequence). The CDR3 spans 14 residues. Only in-frame clones appear in the TCRdb table, and some are missing; sequencing was by immunoSEQ multiplex PCR. The sample consists of about 73,000 clones, around 69% of them appearing once. This specimen belongs to a study of vaccination effects on CD4 cells after COVID-19. Isolating CD4+ T cells followed about 10 days of culture. Subjects were given two BNT162b2 or mRNA-1273 vaccine doses.

The specimen comprised CD4+ T cells from PBMCs cultured without peptide, sampled after COVID-19 vaccination. The chain joins TRBV27 to TRBJ1-4, with D unclear. The sequence was collected from a human donor who received a COVID-19 vaccine. DNA of the CDR3: TGTGCCAGCAGTATAGGACGGGTAAATGAAAAACTGTTTTTT. As protein: CASSIGRVNEKLFF.